The sequence of this T cell receptor beta chain was determined in a study of T cells in Graves' hyperthyroidism and ophthalmopathy (dated by TCRdb to between 2017 and 2020). Context from the whole study: Peripheral blood samples were taken at initial diagnosis, before any treatment was given. A discovery cohort of roughly 96 patients, roughly 43 with Graves' ophthalmopathy and 55 to 65 with stable Graves' hyperthyroidism, was used to find distinguishing TCR V-J signatures. Prospective prediction of ophthalmopathy was tested in an independent validation cohort of fewer than 20 hyperthyroidism patients and approximately 17 patients who later progressed to ophthalmopathy. For training and testing, the 100 patients in the discovery cohort were randomly divided in a 7:3 ratio. In about 6 Graves' hyperthyroidism patients, the study also compared T-cell repertoires from thyroid tissue with T-cell repertoires from blood. After sampling, hyperthyroidism patients received methimazole starting at 30 mg daily, and ophthalmopathy patients received high-dose intravenous methylprednisolone. TCR Vbeta CDR3 sequencing of roughly 140 peripheral blood samples (approximately 44 ophthalmopathy, roughly 74 hyperthyroidism and around 17 progressor patients) is reported in the paper.

Points the paper makes about the study in general: Blood samples also contained most of the expanded thyroid clonotypes (frequency above 0.001), which suggests that blood repertoires may reflect thyroid immune responses. Ophthalmopathy was separated from stable hyperthyroidism by a 13 V-J signature model, with roughly 88% sensitivity and approximately 81% specificity obtained in cross-validation and 80%/75% obtained in testing. In validation, the model predicted progression to ophthalmopathy a median of approximately 6.3 months before onset, with roughly 68% sensitivity and 72.22% specificity. No statistical method was used to fix the sample size in advance, and group allocation was not hidden from the investigators.

Ophthalmopathy patients had moderately to severely active disease, with a Clinical Activity Score of 3 or more, a NOSPECS grade of 4 or more, and a disease duration of less than 3 months. Any patient with an uncontrolled infection, another autoimmune disease, pregnancy or lactation was excluded. Diagnoses relied on clinical symptoms, serum thyroxine and TRAb, thyroid ultrasound and orbital computed tomography. Ficoll-Paque density gradient centrifugation was used to isolate PBMCs from 8.5 to 10 ml of fresh peripheral blood. Trizol reagent was used to extract total RNA, and RNA quality was then checked on an Agilent 2100 Bioanalyzer. From its cysteine to its phenylalanine, the CDR3 spans 16 amino acids. Left in the record is the CDR3 DNA by itself, 48 bases read in frame from the first base. V and J are trimmed by 2 bases and 3 bases, and the gene matches miss 5 bases of the junction. From a lookup of the germline V gene, CDR1 and CDR2 are LGHNT and FRNRAP.

TCR beta CDR3 regions were amplified from RNA transcripts. For the first round of RT-PCR on the TCR CDR3, the HTBI primer set was used together with the Qiagen OneStep RT-PCR kit. Libraries were constructed in a second round of multiplex PCR, after which size selection and purification were performed. Libraries were sequenced paired-end with 100 bp reads on an Illumina HiSeq2000. In the paper's pipeline: SOAPnuke was used to process the raw data, with reads discarded if the reads contained adapters or uncalled bases, had a mean Phred below 15, or lacked an exact constant-primer or identifier match. COPE v1.2.5 was used to merge the high-quality paired reads, and each unique nucleotide sequence was defined as a clonotype. MiTCR v1.1 was used to align the clonotypes against IMGT TRBV, TRBD and TRBJ reference segments. The analysis was restricted to V-J combinations with a frequency above 0.0001, which together covered 99.2% of the repertoires. A TCS score was defined as the ratio of F50 (clonal expansion) to E x V (chaos), with BLOSUM62-based TCRdist applied between CDR3 peptides within each V-J. Welch's t-statistics and random forest reduced approximately 520 V-J features to some 14, which were used in a naive Bayes classifier (R e1071). TCRdb reanalyzed the raw reads on its own, using fastp at Q25 for trimming and MiXCR for clone calling, and kept in-frame beta chains. Each record represents a unique CDR3 protein, reported with the most common genes and DNA among its rows. The V and J calls were not made by the authors but by TCRdb's processing. The sample table shows fewer than 450,000 distinct CDR3 sequences, and approximately 16% are seen once. The top ten clonotypes cover approximately 20% of the sample.

There are many counts of this clonotype. The antigen this receptor binds is unknown. No clone much larger than this one lies a single base away; base qualities are absent. Sequencing was performed on blood. The rearranged segments are TRBV12-5 and TRBJ2-1; TRBD1 matches 9 bases in the middle. This TCR was sampled from an older woman with Graves' ophthalmopathy. The nucleotides read TGTGCTAGTGGTTTGCGTGGACAGGGGAGCTACAATGAGCAGTTCTTC. It is translated as CASGLRGQGSYNEQFF.